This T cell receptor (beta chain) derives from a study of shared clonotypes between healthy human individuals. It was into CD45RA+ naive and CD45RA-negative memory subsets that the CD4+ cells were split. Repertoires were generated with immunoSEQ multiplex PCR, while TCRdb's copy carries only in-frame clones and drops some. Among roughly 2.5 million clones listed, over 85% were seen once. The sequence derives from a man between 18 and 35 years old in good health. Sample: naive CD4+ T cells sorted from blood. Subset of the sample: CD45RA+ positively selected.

The CDR3 protein is CASSSVFGRRGNTQYF. The CDR3 DNA reads as TGTGCCAGCAGTTCCGTCTTCGGCCGGAGGGGTAATACGCAGTATTTT. The chain recombines TRBV6-5 with TRBJ2-3; possible D gene TRBD2, 6 bases. V was clipped by 4 bases and J by 7 bases, with 21 bases between them. This CDR3 is built from 16 residues. Germline lookup yields CDR1 MNHEY and CDR2 SVGAGI.